The rows below give T cell receptor beta chains drawn from one sample of a study of human T cells and chemical hapten exposure. TCRdb reprocessed the RACE reads via MiXCR and lists one record per CDR3 protein. The sample lists around 380,000 distinct CDR3 sequences; 4.8% were seen once. This specimen consisted of whole blood, obtained in connection with sensitization to the hapten diphenylcyclopropenone (DPC). The receptor set was obtained from a woman in her forties or fifties with alopecia areata. Some clones in this sample may be carry-over from other donors' samples. Each CDR3 is given with its conserved first and last residue. Each record gives: V gene, J gene, CDR3 protein.

v_call: TRBV4-3
j_call: TRBJ1-1
cdr3_aa: CASSQFGQANTEAFF

v_call: TRBV29-1
j_call: TRBJ2-3
cdr3_aa: CSMRLAGAGDTQYF

v_call: TRBV29-1
j_call: TRBJ2-3
cdr3_aa: CSVVRHTQYF

v_call: TRBV7-6
j_call: TRBJ1-1
cdr3_aa: CALQPGRRKNTEAFF

v_call: TRBV7-2
j_call: TRBJ2-3
cdr3_aa: CASSLGLAGTQYF

v_call: TRBV7-2
j_call: TRBJ2-7
cdr3_aa: CASSPQWRWGGLTEQYF

v_call: TRBV5-1
j_call: TRBJ2-2
cdr3_aa: CASSEEGAFGELFF

v_call: TRBV20-1
j_call: TRBJ1-5
cdr3_aa: CSARQGASNQPQHF

v_call: TRBV28
j_call: TRBJ2-1
cdr3_aa: CASSLSPRGRGPYSYNEQFF

v_call: TRBV29-1
j_call: TRBJ2-5
cdr3_aa: CSERGEGETQYF

v_call: TRBV12-3/TRBV12-4
j_call: TRBJ1-1
cdr3_aa: CASSLGTGVVTEAFF

v_call: TRBV6-6
j_call: TRBJ1-4
cdr3_aa: CASSYLGQGGEKLFF

v_call: TRBV6-5
j_call: TRBJ2-1
cdr3_aa: CASSYGDRRHNEQFF

v_call: TRBV5-1
j_call: TRBJ1-1
cdr3_aa: CASSSGRERTEAFF

v_call: TRBV30
j_call: TRBJ2-7
cdr3_aa: CAWSSRLRYEQYF

v_call: TRBV6-5
j_call: TRBJ2-2
cdr3_aa: CASSKDENTGELFF

v_call: TRBV6-4
j_call: TRBJ2-3
cdr3_aa: CASSEGSGDTDTQYF

v_call: TRBV6-1
j_call: TRBJ1-6
cdr3_aa: CASSPHDGRNSPLHF

v_call: TRBV6-5
j_call: TRBJ1-6
cdr3_aa: CASSPDYSKSPLHF

v_call: TRBV7-2
j_call: TRBJ1-1
cdr3_aa: CASSLASRESEAFF

v_call: TRBV28
j_call: TRBJ2-6
cdr3_aa: CASSLWKALNPSSGANVLTF

v_call: TRBV20-1
j_call: TRBJ1-4
cdr3_aa: CSARVTGGEKLFF

v_call: TRBV20-1
j_call: TRBJ1-2
cdr3_aa: CSARDITQVYGYTF

v_call: TRBV20-1
j_call: TRBJ1-5
cdr3_aa: CSARGGRQPQHF

v_call: TRBV9
j_call: TRBJ2-7
cdr3_aa: CASSVESGSSSYEQYF

v_call: TRBV27
j_call: TRBJ2-7
cdr3_aa: CASSLTGVRSYEQYF

v_call: TRBV2
j_call: TRBJ2-1
cdr3_aa: CASTQGTSSYNEQFF

v_call: TRBV15
j_call: TRBJ2-5
cdr3_aa: CATGAVKETQYF